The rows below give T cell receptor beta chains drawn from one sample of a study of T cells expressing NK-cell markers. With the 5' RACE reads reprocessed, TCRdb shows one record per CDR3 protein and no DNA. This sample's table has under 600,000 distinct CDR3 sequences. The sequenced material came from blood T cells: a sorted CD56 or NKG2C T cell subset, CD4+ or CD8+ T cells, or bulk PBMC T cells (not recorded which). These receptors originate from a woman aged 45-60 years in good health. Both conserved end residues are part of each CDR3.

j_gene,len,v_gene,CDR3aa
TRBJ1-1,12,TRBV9,CASSLRDGKAFF
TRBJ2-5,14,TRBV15,CATSRGTFQETQYF
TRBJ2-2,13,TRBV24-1,CATMASNTGELFF
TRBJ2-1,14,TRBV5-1,CASGLAHLSDEQFF
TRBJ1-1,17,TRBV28,CASSLGFFRITDTEAFF
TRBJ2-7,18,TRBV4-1,CASSQVGVRTSGSYEQYF
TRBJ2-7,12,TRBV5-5,CASSRTGGEQYF
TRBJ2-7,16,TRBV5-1,CASSSNRRALNDEQYF
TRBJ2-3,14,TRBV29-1,CSVEDSGSTDTQYF
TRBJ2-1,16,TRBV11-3,CASSLEGADLYNEQFF
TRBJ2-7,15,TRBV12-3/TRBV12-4,CASRPQGAPSYEQYF
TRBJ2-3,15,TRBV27,CASRQTGRETDTQYF
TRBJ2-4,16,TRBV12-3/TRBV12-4,CASSYQGAKLKNIQYF
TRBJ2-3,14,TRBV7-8,CASMGGRAPVTQYF
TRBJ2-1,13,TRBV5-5,CASSFYSRNEQFF
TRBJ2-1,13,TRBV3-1,CASSLRPGTEQFF
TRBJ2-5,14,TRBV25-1,CASSEPRERETQYF
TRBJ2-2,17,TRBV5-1,CASSPHGTSLNTGELFF
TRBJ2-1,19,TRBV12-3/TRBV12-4,CASSLVRGGGQGPYNEQFF
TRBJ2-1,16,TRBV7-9,CASSLAAGALYNEQFF
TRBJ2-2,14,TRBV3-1,CASSQVAGAGELFF
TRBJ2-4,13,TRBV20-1,CSASQGPKNIQYF
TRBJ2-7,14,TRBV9,CASSFGQGSGEQYF
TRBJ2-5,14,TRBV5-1,CASSWSGSLETQYF
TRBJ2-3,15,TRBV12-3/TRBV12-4,CASRFWQGARDTQYF
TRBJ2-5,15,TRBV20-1,CSASPMSAVQETQYF
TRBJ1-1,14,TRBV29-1,CSAGGGGWNTEAFF
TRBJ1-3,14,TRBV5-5,CASSPGQPGNTIYF
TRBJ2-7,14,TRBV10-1,CASSEYGAGDEQYF
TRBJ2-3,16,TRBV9,CASSVETATITDTQYF
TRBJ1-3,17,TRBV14,CASSPTGRVQPGNTIYF
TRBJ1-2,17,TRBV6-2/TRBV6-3,CASWPKTDRVLAWGYTF
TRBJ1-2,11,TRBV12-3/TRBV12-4,CATRQGRGYTF
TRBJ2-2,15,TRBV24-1,CATSDSGTLTGELFF
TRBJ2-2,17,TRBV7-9,CASSLRYPDQGTGELFF
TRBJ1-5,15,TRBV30,CAWRAPGQGVQPQHF
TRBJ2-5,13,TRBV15,CATSRAPGETQYF
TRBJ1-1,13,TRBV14,CASSRGTVTEAFF
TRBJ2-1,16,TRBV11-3,CACSFPAASSYNEQFF
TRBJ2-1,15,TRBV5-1,CASSLSGTLYNEQFF
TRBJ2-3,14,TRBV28,CASSSQGAEHTQYF
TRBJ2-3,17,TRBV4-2,CASSQGPRRTGSDTQYF
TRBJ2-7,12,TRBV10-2,CASSRQDYEQYF
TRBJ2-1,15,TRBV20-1,CSARGNPGTTNEQFF
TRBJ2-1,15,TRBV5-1,CASSISGRAPVEQFF
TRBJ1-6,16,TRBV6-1,CASRGATSSYNSPLHF
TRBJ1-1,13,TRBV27,CASRELSDTEAFF
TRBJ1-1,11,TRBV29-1,CSGGRPETAFF
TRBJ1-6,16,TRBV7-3,CASSLRESSYNSPLHF
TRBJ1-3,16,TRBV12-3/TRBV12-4,CASSFLQGAPGNTIYF
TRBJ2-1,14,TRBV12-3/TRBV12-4,CASRRAGAHNEQFF
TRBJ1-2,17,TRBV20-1,CSASWFGGAVSSYGYTF